The 22 T cell receptor beta chains listed next were all sequenced from one sample in a study of cytomegalovirus exposure and HLA in healthy donors. Primers included in the PCR were 60 Vbeta and 13 Jbeta primers. Only in-frame clones appear in the TCRdb table, and some are missing; sequencing was by immunoSEQ multiplex PCR. This table has 80,000 to 100,000 clones, roughly two thirds appearing once. Input material: PBMCs. Receptors were obtained from a man aged 50 to 60 in good health and CMV-seronegative.

The rearrangement joins TRBV5-6 to TRBJ2-3, with 9 positions matching TRBD2. V lost 3 bases, J lost 2 bases, and 7 bases stayed unmatched. CDR1 and CDR2 (germline): SGHDT, YYEEEE. CDR3 length: 16 residues. The CDR3: CASSSSGGSYTDTQYF. The CDR3 DNA is TGTGCCAGCAGCTCCAGCGGGGGGTCTTACACAGATACGCAGTATTTT.

This chain uses TRBV7-9 with TRBJ2-1; 9 bases align to TRBD2. V gave up 10 bases and J gave up 0 bases; unmatched junction bases: 13. The CDR3 loop spans 17 amino acids. CDR1 is SEHNR and CDR2 is FQNEAQ in the germline V gene (reference sequence). The CDR3 loop is CAIPQREASSSYNEQFF. DNA for the CDR3: TGTGCCATTCCCCAGCGGGAGGCCTCAAGCTCCTACAATGAGCAGTTCTTC.

The chain uses TRBV6-6 and TRBJ1-2, with D perhaps matching TRBD1 (5 bases). The germline V and J ends were trimmed by 0 bases and 4 bases, with 15 bases remaining between them. The germline CDR1 and CDR2 sequences are MNHNY and SVGAGI (reference sequence). The CDR3 sequence is 16 residues long. CDR3 sequence reads: CASSYSIFRDGYGYTF. CDR3 nucleotide sequence: TGTGCCAGCAGTTACTCGATTTTCAGGGATGGCTATGGCTACACCTTC.

The CDR3 loop reads CASSPLTGGEAFF. The CDR3 DNA reads TGTGCCAGCAGTCCTCTGACAGGGGGTGAAGCTTTCTTT. V usage is TRBV27 and J usage is TRBJ1-1; 9 bases match TRBD1. V shed 5 bases and J 7 bases; nucleotides not matched to a gene: 5. This CDR3 region has 13 residues. Germline CDR1 is MNHEY and CDR2 is SMNVEV (reference sequence).

This clone has only a few counts. The chain carries TRBV9 and TRBJ1-2, with D possibly being TRBD1 (5 bases). This CDR3 comprises 15 residues. Trimming pared 0 bases from V and 8 bases from J, leaving 17 bases between. In germline, CDR1 is SGDLS, CDR2 YYNGEE. CDR3 DNA sequence: TGTGCCAGCAGCGTAGATAGACAGATGTCCAACGGCTACACCTTC. This encodes CASSVDRQMSNGYTF.

The gene calls are TRBV2 and TRBJ2-7; TRBD2 agrees at 10 bases. CDR1 and CDR2 (germline): SNHLY, FYNNEI. The CDR3 consists of 16 residues. Trimming took 7 bases from V and 2 from J; bases not matched to a gene: 11. CDR3 amino acids: CASTWSSGRPTYEQYF. CDR3 bases: TGTGCCAGCACCTGGAGTAGCGGGAGGCCCACCTACGAGCAGTACTTC.

The chain has TRBV7-2 and TRBJ2-5, with 7 bases matching TRBD1. The CDR3 is 14 amino acids. Trimming removed 5 bases from V and 5 bases from J; junction bases left unmatched: 8. CDR1 and CDR2 (germline): SGHTA, FQGNSA. The CDR3 coding sequence is TGTGCCAGCAGCGCACGGACAGGAGCCGAGACCCAGTACTTC. Protein product: CASSARTGAETQYF.

The gene calls are TRBV2 and TRBJ1-4; 8 bases are shared with TRBD1. V shed 7 bases and J 6 bases; nucleotides not matched to a gene: 4. This CDR3 contains 13 residues. Per germline, CDR1 SNHLY and CDR2 FYNNEI. The CDR3 DNA reads TGTGCCAGCACCGGACAGGGTTATGAAAAACTGTTTTTT. Amino acid sequence: CASTGQGYEKLFF.

This clone came up a few times. The rearrangement uses TRBV6-6 and TRBJ1-4; D not certain. This CDR3 region has 15 residues. V lost 6 bases and J 4 bases, leaving 15 bases between the germline ends. CDR1 and CDR2 (germline): MNHNY, SVGAGI (reference sequence). This chain's CDR3 is CASSRGWALNEKLFF. The CDR3 DNA reads TGTGCCAGCAGCCGGGGTTGGGCGCTTAATGAAAAACTGTTTTTT.

This chain uses TRBV5-1 with TRBJ2-7, with 16 bases identical to TRBD2. CDR1 SGHRS and CDR2 YFSETQ come from the germline V gene. The CDR3 has 17 residues. Trimming removed 1 base from V and 6 bases from J; junction bases left unmatched: 7. CDR3 amino acids: CASSLWGLAGGRAEQYF. In DNA, the CDR3 is TGCGCCAGCAGCTTGTGGGGACTAGCGGGAGGGCGCGCCGAGCAGTACTTC.

This rearrangement joins TRBV6-1 to TRBJ1-2; 7 nucleotides match TRBD1. V lost 6 bases and J lost 4; bases outside the gene matches: 2. Germline-derived CDR1 and CDR2 are MNHNS and SASEGT. This CDR3 comprises 12 residues. DNA of the CDR3: TGTGCCAGCAGGAACAGGGGCTATGGCTACACCTTC. Translating it yields CASRNRGYGYTF.

This chain connects TRBV2 to TRBJ1-3; a weak D match, TRBD1 (5 bases). Germline V CDR1 and CDR2: SNHLY, FYNNEI. The CDR3 has 14 amino acids. V was clipped by 6 bases and J by 4 bases, with 13 bases between them. The CDR3 bases are TGTGCCAGCAGCGCTCAGGGCTTCGGAAACACCATATATTTT. Protein sequence: CASSAQGFGNTIYF.

The J gene is TRBJ1-5, the V gene TRBV30; TRBD1 matches 8 bases. V was clipped by 1 base and J by 7 bases; unmatched bases: 9. The CDR3 is 15 amino acids. Per the germline V gene, CDR1 is GTSNPN and CDR2 is SVGIG (reference sequence). The CDR3 nucleotides read TGTGCCTGGAGTGGCCTCGGGACAGGCGTCCAGCCCCAGCATTTT. It encodes CAWSGLGTGVQPQHF. The whole variable domain, remainder taken from reference TRBV30 and TRBJ1-5, is SQTIHQWPATLVQPVGSPLSLECTVEGTSNPNLYWYRQAAGRGLQLLFYSVGIGQISSEVPQNLSASRPQDRQFILSSKKLLLSDSGFYLCAWSGLGTGVQPQHFGDGTRLSIL.

A few counts support this clone. The V call is TRBV15, the J call TRBJ1-4; 9 nucleotides agree with TRBD1. Germline CDR1 and CDR2: LNHNV and YYDKDF (reference sequence). This CDR3 is built from 17 residues. The V and J ends lost 7 bases and 7 bases, in that order; junction bases with no gene match: 16. DNA of the CDR3: TGTGCCACCAAACTCTCGGGACAGGGAGGATTAAGTGAAAAACTGTTTTTT. Protein sequence: CATKLSGQGGLSEKLFF.

The J gene is TRBJ2-7, the V gene TRBV6-5; 9 bases fit TRBD2. There are 15 residues in the CDR3. The ends lost 2 bases at V and 4 bases at J; junction bases unmatched: 6. Looked up from germline, CDR1 is MNHEY and CDR2 is SVGAGI. CDR3 in DNA: TGTGCCAGCAGTTACGATAGCGGGAGCTCATACGAGCAGTACTTC. It encodes CASSYDSGSSYEQYF.

J is TRBJ1-5 and V is TRBV7-9; 9 bases align to TRBD1. Germline CDR1 is SEHNR and CDR2 is FQNEAQ (reference sequence). This CDR3 has 15 amino acids. J was trimmed by 4 bases and V by 5 bases; bases with no gene match: 6. The CDR3 bases are TGTGCCAGCAGCCCGGGGGACAGGGAAAATCAGCCCCAGCATTTT. Translation: CASSPGDRENQPQHF.

The chain combines TRBV5-1 with TRBJ1-3; 7 positions agree with TRBD1. CDR1 SGHRS and CDR2 YFSETQ come from the germline V gene. CDR3 length: 14 amino acids. Trimming cost V 3 bases and J 2 bases; bases outside gene matches: 2. CDR3 nucleotide sequence: TGCGCCAGCAGCTACACAGGGGCTGGAAACACCATATATTTT. Residues: CASSYTGAGNTIYF.

Details on this clone: The same CDR3 also results from other DNA sequences found in this sample. V gene TRBV7-9 combines with J gene TRBJ1-5, with 8 bases matching TRBD1. Germline CDR1 reads SEHNR; CDR2 reads FQNEAQ (reference sequence). V shed 4 bases and J 5 bases; nucleotides not matched to a gene: 4. This CDR3 has 14 amino acids. CDR3 region: CASSSDREHQPQHF. In nucleotides, the CDR3 is TGTGCCAGCAGCTCGGACAGGGAACATCAGCCCCAGCATTTT.

This sequence joins TRBV28 and TRBJ2-7; the match to TRBD1 covers 7 bases. CDR3 size: 16 residues. Germline V gene sequence: CDR1 MDHEN, CDR2 SYDVKM. V lost 5 bases, J lost 5 bases, and 15 bases stayed unmatched. CDR3 region: CASSATGTANWDEQYF. The CDR3 bases are TGTGCCAGCAGTGCAACCGGGACAGCGAATTGGGACGAGCAGTACTTC. The variable domain in full, with the rest retrieved from reference TRBV28 and TRBJ2-7, is DVKVTQSSRYLVKRTGEKVFLECVQDMDHENMFWYRQDPGLGLRLIYFSYDVKMKEKGDIPEGYSVSREKKERFSLILESASTNQTSMYLCASSATGTANWDEQYFGPGTRLTVT.

The CDR3: CASSPRQGAWEGYTF. CDR3 nucleotides: TGTGCCAGCAGCCCGCGACAGGGGGCCTGGGAGGGCTACACCTTC. V and J are TRBV7-2 and TRBJ1-2; 10 nucleotides align to TRBD1. J lost 8 bases, V lost 5 bases, and 11 bases had no gene match. The CDR3 is 15 residues long. Germline CDR1 and CDR2: SGHTA and FQGNSA. The full variable domain, completed using reference TRBV7-2 and TRBJ1-2, is GAGVSQSPSNKVTEKGKDVELRCDPISGHTALYWYRQSLGQGLEFLIYFQGNSAPDKSGLPSDRFSAERTGGSVSTLTIQRTQQEDSAVYLCASSPRQGAWEGYTFGSGTRLTVV.

The chain carries TRBV6-1 and TRBJ2-5; D is undetermined. Per germline, CDR1 MNHNS and CDR2 SASEGT. Trimming removed 0 bases at V and 3 bases at J, with 14 bases between. The CDR3 is 16 residues long. The CDR3 spells CASSEAPRLLEETQYF. CDR3 DNA sequence: TGTGCCAGCAGTGAAGCGCCCCGGTTACTCGAAGAGACCCAGTACTTC.

CDR3 bases: TGCGCCAGCAGCCGACAGGGGGGTTACTCTGGAAACACCATATATTTT. As protein: CASSRQGGYSGNTIYF. This rearrangement joins TRBV4-3 to TRBJ1-3; TRBD1 matches at 9 bases. The CDR3 is 16 amino acids. CDR1 and CDR2 (germline): LGHNA, YSLEER. The J segment lost 0 bases and the V segment lost 4 bases, leaving 4 bases of the junction unmatched.